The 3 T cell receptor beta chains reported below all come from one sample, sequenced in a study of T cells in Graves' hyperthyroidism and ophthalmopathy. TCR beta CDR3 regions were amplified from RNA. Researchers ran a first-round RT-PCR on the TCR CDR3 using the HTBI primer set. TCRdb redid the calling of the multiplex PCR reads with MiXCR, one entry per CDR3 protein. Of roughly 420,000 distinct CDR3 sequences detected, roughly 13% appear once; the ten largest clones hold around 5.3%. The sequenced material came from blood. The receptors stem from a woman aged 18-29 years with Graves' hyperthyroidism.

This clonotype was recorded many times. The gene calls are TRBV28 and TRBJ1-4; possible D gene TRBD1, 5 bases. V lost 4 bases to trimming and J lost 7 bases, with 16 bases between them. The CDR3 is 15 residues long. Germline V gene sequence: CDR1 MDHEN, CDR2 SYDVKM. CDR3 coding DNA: TGTGCCAGCAGTTCGCCAGACAGCTCTCGTGAAAAACTGTTTTTT. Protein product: CASSSPDSSREKLFF.

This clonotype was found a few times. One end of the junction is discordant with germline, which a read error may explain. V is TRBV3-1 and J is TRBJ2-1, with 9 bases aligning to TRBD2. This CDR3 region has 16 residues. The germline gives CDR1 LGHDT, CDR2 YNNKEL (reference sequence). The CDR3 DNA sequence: TGTGCCAGCAGCCAAACCGGGACTAGCAGTTACAATGATCAGTTCTTC. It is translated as CASSQTGTSSYNDQFF.

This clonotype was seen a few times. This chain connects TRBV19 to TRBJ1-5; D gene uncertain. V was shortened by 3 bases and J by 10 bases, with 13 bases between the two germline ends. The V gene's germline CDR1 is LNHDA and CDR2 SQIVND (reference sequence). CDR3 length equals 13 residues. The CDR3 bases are TGTGCCAGTAGTATCGGAGCCCCTGAACCCCAGCATTTT. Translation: CASSIGAPEPQHF.